Included here is one TCR beta chain sequence, with context. Its antigen is not known. 90,000 to 100,000 naive or memory CD4+ cells were cultured with CEF peptides for more than nine days. The data stem from a study of CD4 T cells in relation to SARS-CoV-2 and coronaviruses. In the study overall: Of the patients, under 10 were male, 4 female, two Hispanic.

This table comes from immunoSEQ multiplex PCR, and its TCRdb copy is limited to in-frame clones, with some not included. Here the sample spans around 41,000 clones, approximately 80% being singletons. The CDR3 consists of 17 residues. Trimming took 5 bases from V and 6 from J, leaving 24 bases between them. CDR1 and CDR2 (germline): SEHNR, FQNEAQ (reference sequence). The specimen was naive CD4+ T cells from PBMCs, cultured in vitro. The subset denotes: naive CD4+ T cells isolated by negative enrichment. This sequence was found in an adult with COVID-19. The chain couples TRBV7-9 to TRBJ2-3; weak D call: TRBD1 (6 bases). The CDR3 sequence: CASSQPRGAQGMDTQYF. The CDR3 region has the DNA TGTGCCAGCAGCCAACCCCGAGGGGCCCAGGGGATGGATACGCAGTATTTT.